Shown below are 21 T cell receptor beta chains from a single sample sequenced in a study of MAIT cells during Salmonella Paratyphi A infection. Specified time point: before S. Paratyphi A challenge (baseline). MAIT cells were sorted by flow cytometry as Valpha7.2+ CD161+ T cells. TCRdb ran MiXCR on the 5' RACE reads and lists one entry per CDR3 protein. The data contain about 990 distinct CDR3 sequences, over 20% of them singletons. Study-level results: MAIT cell TRBV usage was oligoclonal, favouring TRBV20 and TRBV6, and apparently unchanged by infection.

Antigens for these TCRs are unknown. This specimen was MAIT cells from blood, taken at the first sampling point of the challenge study. The receptors derive from a person aged 18 to 70 who was deliberately infected with Salmonella Paratyphi A in a paratyphoid fever challenge study.

The gene calls are TRBV20-1 and TRBJ1-2, with a weak D call TRBD1 (6 bases). The CDR3 has 13 residues. Germline CDR1 reads DFQATT; CDR2 reads SNEGSKA (reference sequence). Trimming cost V 0 bases and J 7 bases, with 12 bases left between them. In DNA form, the CDR3 reads TGCAGTGCTAGAGATCAGGGGCACCTTGGCTACACCTTC. Translation: CSARDQGHLGYTF.

The rearrangement links TRBV20-1 to TRBJ1-4; TRBD1 might be the D (5 bases). This CDR3 contains 13 residues. The V end lost 1 base, the J end lost 8 bases, and 11 bases lay between the germline ends. The germline CDR1 and CDR2 sequences are DFQATT and SNEGSKA (reference sequence). The CDR3 DNA sequence: TGCAGTGCTAGAGGGGGGAGTACCGAAAAACTGTTTTTT. Its translation is CSARGGSTEKLFF.

The V and J genes are TRBV16 and TRBJ2-7; D gene uncertain. CDR3 length: 12 residues. Trimming cost V 1 base and J 5 bases, with 6 bases left between them. In germline, CDR1 is KGHSY, CDR2 FQNENV. CDR3 DNA: TGTGCCAGCAGCCAATACAGTGACGAGCAGTACTTC. This encodes CASSQYSDEQYF.

To note about this clonotype: The CDR3 ends on some other residue instead of the conserved phenylalanine or tryptophan, so this is likely a read error. CDR3 DNA sequence: TGCAGTGCTAGAGATCTGCGGGGGGGGGATAAAGAGACCCAGTACTCC. Amino acid sequence: CSARDLRGGDKETQYS. The gene calls are TRBV20-1 and TRBJ2-5; 9 bases are shared with TRBD2. V shed 0 bases and J 3 bases; nucleotides not matched to a gene: 8. The CDR3 is 16 amino acids. Germline V lookup: CDR1 DFQATT, CDR2 SNEGSKA (reference sequence).

By proportion, this clonotype is medium-sized (0.01 to 0.1%). The rearrangement uses TRBV12-2 and TRBJ1-2; the D call in the table, TRBD1, was not verified against the DNA. TRBV12-2 is an annotated pseudogene. The CDR3 totals 15 residues. CDR3 residues: CASRFGTERNYGYTF. The CDR3 region has the DNA TGTGCAAGTCGCTTCGGGACAGAAAGAAACTATGGCTACACCTTC.

This clonotype has only a few counts. The gene calls are TRBV6-4 and TRBJ2-3, with 10 bases fitting TRBD2. The trim removed 2 bases at V and 3 bases at J, leaving 2 bases unmatched. CDR3 length equals 15 residues. Germline CDR1 MRHNA, CDR2 SNTAGT. For the CDR3, the DNA is TGTGCCAGCAGTGACGGACTAGCGGATACAGATACGCAGTATTTT. This gives the protein CASSDGLADTDTQYF.

The chain carries TRBV20-1 and TRBJ2-5, with TRBD2 matching over 9 bases. This CDR3 region has 15 residues. V shed 6 bases, J shed 5 bases, and the junction held 13 bases outside the gene matches. In germline, CDR1 is DFQATT, CDR2 SNEGSKA (reference sequence). The CDR3 bases are TGCAGTGCAAATAGCGGGACTAGCATTTTCGAGACCCAGTACTTC. Protein: CSANSGTSIFETQYF.

The chain joins TRBV20-1 to TRBJ1-6, with D unclear. This CDR3 has 16 amino acids. The V and J ends lost 0 bases and 5 bases respectively, with 14 bases between them. Germline V gene lookup returns CDR1 DFQATT and CDR2 SNEGSKA (reference sequence). DNA of the CDR3: TGCAGTGCTAGAGATTCTCTACAAGAGCATAATTCACCCCTCCACTTT. Translating gives CSARDSLQEHNSPLHF.

This chain links TRBV20-1 with TRBJ2-5, with D perhaps given as TRBD1 or TRBD2 (5 bases each). The V gene's germline CDR1 is DFQATT and CDR2 SNEGSKA (reference sequence). The CDR3 has 14 residues. The CDR3: CRERGRDQQETQYF. CDR3 sequence (DNA): TGCAGGGAGAGGGGCCGGGACCAGCAAGAGACCCAGTACTTC.

This clonotype was found many times. The chain couples TRBV21-1 to TRBJ1-1; the table names TRBD1, a call not compared with the DNA. TRBV21-1 is recorded as a pseudogene. The CDR3 runs to 15 residues. The CDR3 DNA reads TGTGCCAGCAGCGCGCCGACGGTAAGGAGGACTGAAGCTTTCTTT. Translation gives CASSAPTVRRTEAFF.

The chain links TRBV20-1 to TRBJ2-2; either TRBD1 or TRBD2 may fit D (5 bases each). Germline values: CDR1 DFQATT, CDR2 SNEGSKA (reference sequence). The CDR3 consists of 16 residues. Trimming removed 0 bases from V and 5 bases from J, with 16 bases in between. In DNA form, the CDR3 reads TGCAGTGCTAGAGATAACCGGCGAGGGGATACCGGGGAGCTGTTTTTT. Translated: CSARDNRRGDTGELFF.

This clonotype has a count of ten or more. J is TRBJ1-1 and V is TRBV5-1; a weak D match, TRBD1 (6 bases). The CDR3 is 13 residues long. V gave up 6 bases and J gave up 4 bases, with 13 bases separating them. The germline V gene has CDR1 SGHRS and CDR2 YFSETQ. The CDR3 sequence: CASTGGHGTEAFF. DNA for the CDR3: TGCGCCAGCACCGGGGGGCACGGCACTGAAGCTTTCTTT.

This clonotype was seen a handful of times. J is TRBJ1-1 and V is TRBV10-3, with D perhaps matching TRBD1 (6 bases). Germline loops: CDR1 ENHRY, CDR2 SYGVKD. There are 12 residues in the CDR3. Trimming stripped 2 bases from V and 11 bases from J, with 12 bases between. The CDR3 DNA follows: TGTGCCATCAGTGAGCCAGGGGTTGGCGCTTTCTTT. Translation gives CAISEPGVGAFF.

The V call is TRBV20-1, the J call TRBJ2-7; D is tentatively TRBD1 or TRBD2 (5 bases each). The CDR3 has 14 amino acids. The V gene lost 3 bases and the J gene lost 0 bases, with 12 bases spanning the gap. CDR1 is DFQATT and CDR2 is SNEGSKA in the germline V gene (reference sequence). This chain's CDR3 is CSARGDVSSYEQYF. The CDR3 DNA reads as TGCAGTGCTAGGGGGGACGTCAGCTCCTACGAGCAGTACTTC.

The sample holds a few counts of this clonotype. The chain couples TRBV4-1 to TRBJ1-6; D is possibly TRBD1 (5 bases). Trimming removed 0 bases from V and 4 bases from J, with 16 bases in between. From germline, CDR1 is MGHRA and CDR2 YSYEKL. The CDR3 covers 18 residues. The CDR3 loop reads CASSQDHGAGGYNSPLHF. The CDR3, as DNA: TGCGCCAGCAGCCAAGATCATGGGGCCGGCGGTTATAATTCACCCCTCCACTTT.

This clonotype was recorded a few times. J is TRBJ2-7 and V is TRBV20-1; no firm D call. CDR1 DFQATT and CDR2 SNEGSKA come from the germline V gene (reference sequence). The CDR3 is 14 residues long. The ends were cut back, 6 bases at V and 4 bases at J, with 19 bases in the middle. The CDR3 here is CSADSRMVQYEQYF. The CDR3 coding sequence is TGCAGTGCGGATTCCCGAATGGTCCAATACGAGCAGTACTTC.

Many counts were recorded for this clonotype. This rearrangement joins TRBV4-3 to TRBJ2-1; 11 nucleotides line up with TRBD1. Germline CDR1 LGHNA, CDR2 YSLEER. The CDR3 has 15 amino acids. Trimming took 4 bases from V and 3 from J; bases not matched to a gene: 2. CDR3 nucleotide sequence: TGCGCCAGCAGCCCCGGGACAGGGGGCTACAATGAGCAGTTCTTC. It translates to CASSPGTGGYNEQFF.

By its share, this clonotype is medium-sized. The chain combines TRBV4-3 with TRBJ2-3; D possibly matches TRBD1 or TRBD2 (5 bases each). V lost 3 bases and J lost 3, with 13 bases in between. This CDR3 is built from 15 residues. Germline-derived CDR1 and CDR2 are LGHNA and YSLEER. The CDR3 here is CASSQTLEGTDTQYF. CDR3 DNA: TGCGCCAGCAGCCAGACACTCGAGGGGACAGATACGCAGTATTTT.

This clonotype was counted only a few times. The chain couples TRBV6-2 or TRBV6-3 to TRBJ2-6; D is ambiguous. The V and J ends lost 4 bases and 0 bases respectively, with 10 bases between them. This CDR3 has 16 amino acids. Germline lookup yields CDR1 MNHEY and CDR2 SVGEGT. This CDR3 reads CASSSTGSSGANVLTF. Written as DNA, the CDR3 is TGTGCCAGCAGTTCCACCGGAAGCTCTGGGGCCAACGTCCTGACTTTC.

The genes are TRBV7-2 and TRBJ2-1; TRBD2 matches at 12 bases. With 0 bases clipped from V and 5 bases from J, the junction kept 5 bases outside the gene matches. Looked up from germline, CDR1 is SGHTA and CDR2 is FQGNSA. The length of the CDR3 is 17 residues. The CDR3 protein is CASSLADLAGGHNEQFF. CDR3 coding DNA: TGTGCCAGCAGCTTAGCGGACCTAGCGGGGGGGCACAATGAGCAGTTCTTC.

The gene calls are TRBV12-3 or TRBV12-4 and TRBJ2-5; 7 bases agree with TRBD1. V was clipped by 6 bases and J by 5 bases; unmatched bases: 12. The CDR3 consists of 15 residues. The CDR3 region has the DNA TGTGCCAGCAGGGCATCCGGGACAGTTCCGGAGACCCAGTACTTC. Protein sequence: CASRASGTVPETQYF.